The 8 T cell receptor beta chains in this list originate from one sample, sequenced in a study of blood T cell repertoires in COVID-19. TCRdb's table, derived via immunoSEQ multiplex PCR, lists solely in-frame clones and lacks some. The table shows hundreds of thousands of clones, with approximately 84% occurring only once. Sequencing was carried out using PBMCs or T cells enriched from blood (not recorded which). Receptors were obtained from a man aged 18 to 29 who had recovered from COVID-19.

The genes are TRBV4-1 and TRBJ2-1; a weak D match, TRBD2 (7 bases). V shed 0 bases and J shed 0 bases, with 18 bases lying between them. Looked up from germline, CDR1 is MGHRA and CDR2 is YSYEKL. This CDR3 is built from 19 residues. The CDR3, as DNA: TGCGCCAGCAGCCAAGAACGGAGAGGGGGGGTCAGCTCCTACAATGAGCAGTTCTTC. Translation gives CASSQERRGGVSSYNEQFF.

This sequence joins TRBV7-2 and TRBJ2-5, with TRBD2 identical over 7 bases. Losses at the gene ends were 5 bases for V and 2 bases for J; bases not matched to a gene: 2. The CDR3 is 13 residues long. CDR1 SGHTA and CDR2 FQGNSA come from the germline V gene. The CDR3 DNA is TGTGCCAGCAGCAGGGGACTACAAGAGACCCAGTACTTC. Residues: CASSRGLQETQYF.

The V call is TRBV10-3, the J call TRBJ1-2; a weak D match, TRBD1 (5 bases). The CDR3 has 16 residues. Per germline, CDR1 ENHRY and CDR2 SYGVKD. V gave up 4 bases and J gave up 4 bases, with 19 bases separating them. The CDR3 DNA sequence: TGTGCCATCAGTGCGGCCACCCACAAGGGACTCTATGGCTACACCTTC. Residues: CAISAATHKGLYGYTF.

The chain links TRBV7-3 to TRBJ2-1; 8 bases agree with TRBD2. V lost 2 bases and J lost 4; bases outside the gene matches: 7. The CDR3 covers 16 residues. The germline V gene has CDR1 SGHTA and CDR2 FQGTGA. In DNA, the CDR3 is TGTGCCAGCAGCTTACGGGGGAGCGGGAGTTACAATGAGCAGTTCTTC. Residues: CASSLRGSGSYNEQFF.

The chain links TRBV6-5 to TRBJ1-1; TRBD1 aligns across 8 bases. CDR1 MNHEY and CDR2 SVGAGI come from the germline V gene. The CDR3 spans 14 residues. The trim removed 6 bases at V and 6 bases at J, leaving 9 bases unmatched. For the CDR3, the DNA is TGTGCCAGCAGAGAGACAGGGGAGAGCTCTGAAGCTTTCTTT. This encodes CASRETGESSEAFF.

This clone was counted only a few times. This sequence joins TRBV25-1 and TRBJ2-1; the match to TRBD2 covers 8 bases. Germline values: CDR1 MGHDK, CDR2 SYGVNS. The CDR3 is 16 residues long. Trimming cost V 2 bases and J 8 bases; bases outside gene matches: 11. The CDR3 here is CASSERGLAGSHEQFF. CDR3 coding DNA: TGTGCCAGCAGTGAACGAGGACTAGCCGGGTCCCATGAGCAGTTCTTC.

This chain links TRBV5-1 with TRBJ2-3; D remains ambiguous. This CDR3 is 15 amino acids long. The V end was cut by 0 bases, the J end by 3 bases, with 11 bases between. The germline V gene has CDR1 SGHRS and CDR2 YFSETQ. CDR3: CASSLAAEPTDTQYF. The CDR3 DNA sequence: TGCGCCAGCAGCTTGGCGGCGGAACCTACAGATACGCAGTATTTT.

The chain is built from TRBV19 and TRBJ2-2; 7 nucleotides align to TRBD1. Germline CDR1 LNHDA, CDR2 SQIVND (reference sequence). This CDR3 contains 16 residues. The ends lost 6 bases at V and 4 bases at J; junction bases unmatched: 11. CDR3 DNA: TGTGCCAGTAGACCTCAGGGGGAGTCTCCCACCGGGGAGCTGTTTTTT. Its translation: CASRPQGESPTGELFF.